This T cell receptor (beta chain) was identified in a study of cytomegalovirus exposure and HLA in healthy donors. General study results and limits: The Asian-associated ancestry cluster reportedly had fewer N-insertions than the approximately 650-donor mean in a later analysis. In most subjects, TCR beta sequences reportedly gave accurate predictions of HLA-A and HLA-B alleles.

The sample holds a few counts of this clone. What it recognizes is unknown. PCR employed 60 Vbeta and 13 Jbeta primers. The protocol was immunoSEQ multiplex PCR, while the TCRdb copy is restricted to in-frame clones and leaves out a portion. The sample lists about 89,000 clones, about 72% occurring once. The sequencing sample was made of PBMCs. The TCR originated in a man aged 25-40 years in good health and CMV-seronegative.

CDR3 loop: CASSRGGLTEAFF. CDR3 sequence (DNA): TGTGCCAGCAGCCGAGGGGGTCTCACTGAAGCTTTCTTT. The rearrangement uses TRBV5-4 and TRBJ1-1, with a possible D match to TRBD1 (6 bases). The V end lost 4 bases, the J end lost 4 bases, and 11 bases lay between the germline ends. The germline V gene encodes CDR1 SGHNT and CDR2 YYREEE (reference sequence). This CDR3 is built from 13 residues.